Listed below are T cell receptor beta chains from one sample, sequenced in a study of shared clonotypes between healthy human individuals. Some clones are missing from TCRdb's copy, which holds only in-frame ones; the method was immunoSEQ multiplex PCR. This repertoire shows roughly 1,100,000 clones, about 76% found once; its top ten account for about 1.5%. The sequencing input was memory CD4+ T cells sorted from blood. Every receptor here comes from a man aged 18 to 35 in good health. CDR3s include the opening cysteine and the closing phenylalanine or tryptophan. Each record gives: V gene, clone size, D gene, J gene, CDR3 protein, CDR3 DNA. A D gene is named only where the DNA matches it firmly. Clone size appears in some rows only: once, few, many, or a class for an expanded clone.

>TRBV15|-|-|TRBJ1-4
CATSGGDRATNEKLFF
TGTGCCACCAGCGGGGGTGACAGAGCAACTAATGAAAAACTGTTTTTT
>TRBV2|-|-|TRBJ1-2
CASSEGGSVFNYGYTF
TGTGCCAGCAGTGAAGGGGGCTCTGTTTTTAACTATGGCTACACCTTC
>TRBV10-3|few|-|TRBJ1-1
CAIRLDGNTEAFF
TGTGCCATCAGATTGGACGGTAACACTGAAGCTTTCTTT
>TRBV18|-|TRBD2|TRBJ2-7
CASSETALAGGEQYF
TGTGCCAGCTCGGAAACGGCACTAGCGGGAGGCGAGCAGTACTTC
>TRBV2|-|TRBD2|TRBJ2-5
CASSAMTSGRASQETQYF
TGTGCCAGCAGTGCAATGACTAGCGGGAGGGCCTCACAGGAGACCCAGTACTTC
>TRBV5-1|-|-|TRBJ2-7
CASGTGYSYEQYF
TGCGCCAGCGGTACAGGGTACTCCTACGAGCAGTACTTC
>TRBV11-2|once|-|TRBJ2-7
CASSLRPNPTYEQYF
TGTGCCAGCAGCTTAAGGCCGAACCCAACCTACGAGCAGTACTTC
>TRBV10-3|-|-|TRBJ1-1
CAISDGMNTEAFF
TGTGCCATCAGTGATGGAATGAACACTGAAGCTTTCTTT
>TRBV25-1|-|-|TRBJ1-1
CASSLAGGTEAFF
TGTGCCAGCAGTTTGGCGGGGGGGACTGAAGCTTTCTTT
>TRBV5-1|-|-|TRBJ2-3
CASSLVRGTDTQYF
TGCGCCAGCAGCTTGGTCAGGGGAACAGATACGCAGTATTTT
>TRBV7-2|-|-|TRBJ2-5
CASTGPIVGTQYF
TGTGCCAGTACCGGGCCCATTGTAGGAACCCAGTACTTC
>TRBV6-5|-|TRBD1|TRBJ1-2
CASRDRGYYGYTF
TGTGCCAGCAGAGACAGGGGGTACTATGGCTACACCTTC
>TRBV11-1|-|-|TRBJ2-2
CASSLGPGNTGELFF
TGTGCCAGCAGCTTAGGACCAGGCAACACCGGGGAGCTGTTTTTT
>TRBV6-6|once|-|TRBJ1-1
CASSRDSGTEAFF
TGTGCCAGCAGTCGTGATAGTGGGACTGAAGCTTTCTTT
>TRBV10-3|-|TRBD2|TRBJ2-1
CAISEQGAGNEQFF
TGTGCCATCAGTGAGCAGGGAGCGGGGAATGAGCAGTTCTTC
>TRBV9|-|-|TRBJ2-3
CASSVSLAAHTDTQYF
TGTGCCAGCAGCGTCTCGCTGGCAGCCCACACAGATACGCAGTATTTT
>TRBV27|few|TRBD1|TRBJ1-5
CASRLTGGPSNQPQHF
TGTGCCAGCAGGCTGACAGGGGGCCCTAGCAATCAGCCCCAGCATTTT
>TRBV7-6|many|TRBD2|TRBJ2-2
CASSPLGWEGQNTGELFF
TGTGCCAGCAGCCCCCTTGGGTGGGAGGGCCAAAACACCGGGGAGCTGTTTTTT
>TRBV5-6|many|-|TRBJ2-7
CASSRGSSEQYF
TGTGCCAGCAGCAGGGGGTCGAGCGAGCAGTACTTC
>TRBV2|-|TRBD2|TRBJ2-7
CARDLAGGKADEQYF
TGTGCCAGAGACCTAGCGGGGGGAAAGGCGGACGAGCAGTACTTC
>TRBV4-3|-|-|TRBJ2-2
CASSQIGIWFTTDDTGELFF
TGCGCCAGCAGCCAAATTGGGATATGGTTCACGACGGATGATACCGGGGAGCTGTTTTTT
>TRBV5-1|-|-|TRBJ2-2
CASSLGTGSNTGELFF
TGCGCCAGCAGCCTTGGAACCGGGTCGAACACCGGGGAGCTGTTTTTT
>TRBV30|few|-|TRBJ1-1
CAWGSGSLEAFF
TGTGCCTGGGGGTCGGGCAGCCTTGAAGCTTTCTTT
>TRBV5-1|-|-|TRBJ1-1
CASSLLPGPRETEAFF
TGCGCCAGCAGCTTGTTGCCCGGGCCCCGAGAGACTGAAGCTTTCTTT
>TRBV28|-|-|TRBJ1-6
CASRGQSFDSPLHF
TGTGCCAGCAGAGGACAGAGTTTCGATTCACCCCTCCACTTT
>TRBV2|-|TRBD1|TRBJ2-5
CASSVTGTGIGPAQYF
TGTGCCAGCAGTGTGACCGGGACAGGGATAGGGCCGGCCCAGTACTTC
>TRBV30|many|-|TRBJ1-6
CAWTTGLNSPLHF
TGTGCCTGGACAACGGGACTTAATTCACCCCTCCACTTT
>TRBV7-2|-|TRBD2|TRBJ2-1
CASTRGASGGYNEQFF
TGTGCCAGCACCCGGGGGGCTAGCGGGGGATACAATGAGCAGTTCTTC
>TRBV30|many|-|TRBJ2-1
CAWADGPSKQFF
TGTGCCTGGGCTGATGGACCTTCTAAGCAGTTCTTC